Each of the 26 T cell receptor beta chains below was sequenced from the same sample in a study of patients and donors after allogeneic stem cell transplantation. TCRdb ran MiXCR on the RT-PCR reads and lists one entry per CDR3 protein. The data hold 190,000 or so distinct CDR3 sequences, with around two fifths observed a single time. Sequencing was done on a sample of blood, either unsorted or a sorted T cell fraction (not recorded which). The receptors come from a human donor who was either an allogeneic HSCT recipient or a stem cell or donor lymphocyte infusion donor (not recorded which). It is not recorded whose cells these are; they may come from a transplant donor.

The CDR3 loop reads CASSLGLTGGALSGANVLTF. In nucleotides, the CDR3 is TGTGCCAGCAGCTTAGGGCTGACAGGGGGCGCGCTCTCTGGGGCCAACGTCCTGACTTTC. J is TRBJ2-6 and V is TRBV7-9; TRBD1 agrees at 10 bases. J lost 0 bases, V lost 1 base, and 9 bases had no gene match. This CDR3 spans 20 amino acids. CDR1 is SEHNR, CDR2 FQNEAQ, per germline (reference sequence).

This chain connects TRBV4-2 to TRBJ2-7; maybe TRBD2 (6 bases). V lost 0 bases and J 3 bases, leaving 9 bases between the germline ends. The CDR3 totals 14 residues. Germline CDR1 reads LGHNA; CDR2 reads YNFKEQ. In DNA form, the CDR3 reads TGTGCCAGCAGCCAAGAGGGAGGACACTACGAGCAGTACTTC. It is translated as CASSQEGGHYEQYF.

This chain links TRBV7-8 with TRBJ1-1; D is unclear. CDR1 is SGHVS and CDR2 is FQNEAQ in the germline V gene. V lost 1 base, J lost 8 bases, and 14 bases lay in between. The CDR3 runs 14 residues. CDR3 in DNA: TGTGCCAGCAGCTTAGTGGGCAGGCCTGAGGAAGCTTTCTTT. Protein: CASSLVGRPEEAFF.

This clonotype came up a few times. The chain carries TRBV2 and TRBJ2-3, with no clear D. With 4 bases removed from V and 2 bases from J, the gap between germline ends came to 7 bases. This CDR3 contains 13 residues. Germline CDR1 reads SNHLY; CDR2 reads FYNNEI. The CDR3 DNA sequence: TGTGCCAGCAGTGCAGACCTCACAGATACGCAGTATTTT. Translation gives CASSADLTDTQYF. Looking up the rest from reference TRBV2 and TRBJ2-3 gives the full variable domain: EPEVTQTPSHQVTQMGQEVILRCVPISNHLYFYWYRQILGQKVEFLVSFYNNEISEKSEIFDDQFSVERPDGSNFTLKIRSTKLEDSAMYFCASSADLTDTQYFGPGTRLTVL.

The chain couples TRBV11-2 to TRBJ2-1; no definite D call. This CDR3 region has 18 residues. The germline V and J ends were trimmed by 5 bases and 3 bases, with 23 bases remaining between them. Germline CDR1 and CDR2: SGHAT and FQNNGV. The CDR3 bases are TGTGCCAGCAGCCCTTTAGGTAGGCGGAATCTCCTCTACAATGAGCAGTTCTTC. This encodes CASSPLGRRNLLYNEQFF.

At least ten counts were recorded for this clonotype. The chain recombines TRBV4-3 with TRBJ1-1, with D unclear. The germline V gene has CDR1 LGHNA and CDR2 YSLEER. V lost 1 base and J lost 1, with 4 bases in between. This CDR3 contains 13 residues. The CDR3 reads CASSQVQNTEAFF. In DNA form, the CDR3 reads TGCGCCAGCAGCCAAGTTCAGAACACTGAAGCTTTCTTT.

V is TRBV7-2 and J is TRBJ2-3; perhaps TRBD1 as D (6 bases). The V and J ends lost 1 base and 2 bases respectively, with 22 bases between them. The CDR3 runs to 19 residues. Germline V gene sequence: CDR1 SGHTA, CDR2 FQGNSA. For the CDR3, the DNA is TGTGCCAGCAGCTTAGTAGGTGGGGGAAGACAGGACAACACAGATACGCAGTATTTT. This gives the protein CASSLVGGGRQDNTDTQYF.

This clonotype was observed a few times. The J gene is TRBJ2-3, the V gene TRBV5-1; D perhaps matches TRBD2 (5 bases). V was trimmed by 5 bases and J by 1 base, leaving 17 bases between them. This CDR3 contains 16 residues. Germline V gene lookup returns CDR1 SGHRS and CDR2 YFSETQ. The CDR3 loop reads CASSPEARLRTDTQYF. For the CDR3, the DNA is TGCGCCAGCAGTCCGGAGGCTCGGCTGCGCACAGATACGCAGTATTTT.

This chain connects TRBV24-1 to TRBJ2-3; possible D gene TRBD1, 6 bases. V lost 7 bases and J 4 bases, leaving 11 bases between the germline ends. From germline, CDR1 is KGHDR and CDR2 SFDVKD. The CDR3 spans 13 residues. This CDR3 reads CATRAQGADTQYF. The CDR3 DNA follows: TGTGCCACCAGGGCACAGGGTGCAGATACGCAGTATTTT.

V usage is TRBV15 and J usage is TRBJ2-7; D might be TRBD1 (8 bases). Germline-derived CDR1 and CDR2 are LNHNV and YYDKDF (reference sequence). Trimming removed 3 bases at V and 4 bases at J, with 16 bases between. CDR3 length: 15 residues. Here the CDR3 DNA reads TGTGCCACCAGCAGGGAGACAGGGGAGGGGTACGAGCAGTACTTC. Protein: CATSRETGEGYEQYF.

The sample holds a few counts of this clonotype. The chain couples TRBV5-5 to TRBJ2-5, with 11 bases that match TRBD2. The CDR3 runs 15 residues. With 3 bases clipped from V and 4 bases from J, the junction kept 5 bases outside the gene matches. Germline CDR1 is SGHKS and CDR2 is YYEKEE (reference sequence). The CDR3 sequence is CASSSPGLAAETQYF. As DNA, the CDR3 is TGTGCCAGCAGCTCTCCGGGACTAGCGGCAGAGACCCAGTACTTC.

This clonotype has a handful of counts. The V gene is TRBV7-9, the J gene TRBJ1-5; no clear D. Germline loops: CDR1 SEHNR, CDR2 FQNEAQ (reference sequence). The CDR3 covers 12 residues. Trimming took 5 bases from V and 7 from J, leaving 9 bases between them. The CDR3 reads CASSAPDQPQHF. In DNA, the CDR3 is TGTGCCAGCAGCGCCCCAGACCAGCCCCAGCATTTT.

The table lists this clonotype with a few counts. The chain employs TRBV7-2 and TRBJ1-1; D is uncertain. Germline values: CDR1 SGHTA, CDR2 FQGNSA. Deletions cut 1 base from V and 7 bases from J, with 16 bases between. CDR3 length: 15 residues. The CDR3 sequence is CASSLVDRRLVEAFF. The CDR3, as DNA: TGTGCCAGCAGCTTAGTGGATAGACGGCTAGTTGAAGCTTTCTTT.

This chain connects TRBV7-8 to TRBJ1-2; D unresolved. The germline V gene encodes CDR1 SGHVS and CDR2 FQNEAQ. The V end lost 2 bases, the J end lost 5 bases, and 12 bases lay between the germline ends. This CDR3 spans 14 amino acids. CDR3 coding DNA: TGTGCCAGCAGCTTAACGGGGAATTATTATGGCTACACCTTC. Translating gives CASSLTGNYYGYTF.

The chain joins TRBV4-3 to TRBJ1-1; D remains unclear. Per the germline V gene, CDR1 is LGHNA and CDR2 is YSLEER. The V gene lost 0 bases and the J gene lost 1 base, with 9 bases spanning the gap. The CDR3 length is 15 residues. The CDR3: CASSQDVGRNTEAFF. Here the CDR3 DNA reads TGCGCCAGCAGCCAAGATGTGGGCAGGAACACTGAAGCTTTCTTT.

The gene calls are TRBV6-5 and TRBJ1-1, with a weak D call TRBD1 (6 bases). CDR1 and CDR2 from the germline V gene are MNHEY and SVGAGI. This CDR3 is 15 amino acids long. V dropped 4 bases and J dropped 4 bases, with 16 bases sitting between them. CDR3 sequence: CASSFSAGTTTEAFF. CDR3 DNA: TGTGCCAGCAGTTTTTCAGCCGGGACAACCACTGAAGCTTTCTTT.

The chain uses TRBV9 and TRBJ2-2; 10 bases line up with TRBD2. The germline V gene encodes CDR1 SGDLS and CDR2 YYNGEE. V lost 3 bases, J lost 1 base, and 6 bases stayed unmatched. CDR3 length equals 17 residues. CDR3 protein: CASSAPLAGGNTGELFF. Here the CDR3 DNA reads TGTGCCAGCAGCGCTCCATTAGCGGGAGGGAACACCGGGGAGCTGTTTTTT.

CDR3 in DNA: TGCAGTGCTAGGAGGCCTCGCTACGAGCAGTACTTC. This codes for CSARRPRYEQYF. The chain links TRBV20-1 to TRBJ2-7; D is uncertain. Trimming pared 3 bases from V and 3 bases from J, leaving 9 bases between. The germline V gene has CDR1 DFQATT and CDR2 SNEGSKA (reference sequence). The length of the CDR3 is 12 residues.

This CDR3 reads CASSYVQGPYGYTF. In DNA form, the CDR3 reads TGTGCCAGCAGCTACGTGCAGGGCCCCTATGGCTACACCTTC. The J gene is TRBJ1-2, the V gene TRBV6-5, with D maybe TRBD1 (5 bases). V was clipped by 6 bases and J by 4 bases, with 15 bases between them. The germline V gene has CDR1 MNHEY and CDR2 SVGAGI. The length of the CDR3 is 14 residues.

This clonotype showed up just a few times. This chain connects TRBV6-2 or TRBV6-3 to TRBJ1-1, with D possibly matching TRBD1 (5 bases). The CDR3 runs to 17 residues. Trimming removed 4 bases at V and 5 bases at J, with 23 bases between. Germline V CDR1 and CDR2: MNHEY, SVGEGT. The CDR3 reads CASSSLSPRGEDTEAFF. The DNA of the CDR3 is TGTGCCAGCAGTTCCCTATCCCCAAGGGGAGAGGATACTGAAGCTTTCTTT.

The chain uses TRBV6-2 or TRBV6-3 and TRBJ2-1; a weak D match, TRBD1 (5 bases). This CDR3 comprises 12 residues. V was trimmed by 6 bases and J by 6 bases, leaving 9 bases between them. CDR1 and CDR2 from the germline V gene are MNHEY and SVGEGT. In nucleotides, the CDR3 is TGTGCCAGCAGGCAGGGTAGCAATGAGCAGTTCTTC. Translated: CASRQGSNEQFF.

The CDR3 region has the DNA TGCGCCAGCAGCTTAGGTTGGGGGATGAACACTGAAGCTTTCTTT. Amino acids: CASSLGWGMNTEAFF. The gene calls are TRBV5-1 and TRBJ1-1, with D maybe TRBD1 (5 bases). The germline V gene has CDR1 SGHRS and CDR2 YFSETQ. Between the trimmed V and J ends, which lost 2 bases and 0 bases, there was a span of 11 bases. The CDR3 spans 15 residues.

This chain links TRBV20-1 with TRBJ2-7; D remains unclear. V lost 4 bases and J 6 bases, leaving 19 bases between the germline ends. CDR1 and CDR2 (germline): DFQATT, SNEGSKA (reference sequence). CDR3 length: 14 amino acids. The CDR3 spells CSAKARIVYSEQYF. The CDR3 DNA is TGCAGTGCTAAGGCGCGGATCGTGTACTCCGAGCAGTACTTC.

This clonotype was detected a few times. This chain joins TRBV12-3 or TRBV12-4 and TRBJ2-2; 8 nucleotides line up with TRBD1. The junction had 9 bases not matched to a gene; V was cut back by 2 bases and J by 4 bases. The CDR3 contains 17 residues. The CDR3 is CASSLLPGQGSTGELFF. For the CDR3, the DNA is TGTGCCAGCAGTTTACTGCCCGGACAGGGCAGCACCGGGGAGCTGTTTTTT.

This clonotype has a handful of counts. The gene calls are TRBV4-2 and TRBJ1-2, with D perhaps matching TRBD1 (6 bases). The CDR3 totals 14 residues. The V end was cut by 1 base, the J end by 4 bases, with 10 bases between. From germline, CDR1 is LGHNA and CDR2 YNFKEQ. CDR3 sequence reads: CASSQGGRTYGYTF. The CDR3 coding sequence is TGTGCCAGCAGCCAAGGGGGGCGTACCTATGGCTACACCTTC.

This rearrangement joins TRBV6-6 to TRBJ2-3; 15 nucleotides match TRBD2. From germline, CDR1 is MNHNY and CDR2 SVGAGI (reference sequence). After removal of 6 bases from V and 0 bases from J, the junction contained 10 bases not matched to a gene. The CDR3 totals 19 residues. In DNA, the CDR3 is TGTGCCAGCAGAACCCTGGGACTAGCGGGAGGCCTTAGCACAGATACGCAGTATTTT. Its translation is CASRTLGLAGGLSTDTQYF.